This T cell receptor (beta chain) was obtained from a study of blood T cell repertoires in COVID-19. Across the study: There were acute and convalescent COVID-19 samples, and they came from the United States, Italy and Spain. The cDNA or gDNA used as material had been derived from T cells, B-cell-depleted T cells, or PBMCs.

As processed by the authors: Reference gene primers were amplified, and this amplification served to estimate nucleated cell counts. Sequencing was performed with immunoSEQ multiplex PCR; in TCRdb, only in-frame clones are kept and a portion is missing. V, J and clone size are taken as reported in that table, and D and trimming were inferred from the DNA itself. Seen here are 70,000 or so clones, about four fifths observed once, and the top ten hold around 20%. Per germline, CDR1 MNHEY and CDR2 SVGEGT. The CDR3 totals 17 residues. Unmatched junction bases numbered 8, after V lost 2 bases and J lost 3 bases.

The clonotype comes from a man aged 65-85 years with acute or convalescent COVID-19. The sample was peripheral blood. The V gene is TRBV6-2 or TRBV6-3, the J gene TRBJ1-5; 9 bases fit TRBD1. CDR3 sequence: CASSYPGTGPYNQPQHF. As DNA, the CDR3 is TGTGCCAGCAGTTACCCCGGGACAGGGCCATACAATCAGCCCCAGCATTTT.